These T cell receptor beta chains were read from a single sample in a study of blood T cell repertoires in COVID-19. The protocol was immunoSEQ multiplex PCR, while the TCRdb copy is restricted to in-frame clones and leaves out a portion. The sample yields 95,000 to 110,000 clones, 70% to 90% seen once. Sequencing was carried out using peripheral blood. The receptors come from a man between 45 and 60 years old in a cohort sampled during active COVID-19. Both conserved end residues are part of each CDR3. The order of the fields is CDR3 protein, CDR3 DNA, J gene, clone size, V gene, D gene. The D gene is left open where the match is weak. Rows give clone size only sometimes, using once, few, many, or a class for an expanded clone.

cdr3_aa: CASSQEGTGGYTF
cdr3_nt: TGTGCCAGCAGCCAAGAAGGCACGGGGGGCTACACCTTC
j_call: TRBJ1-2
clone_size: .
v_call: TRBV14
d_call: .

cdr3_aa: CASSLFTAGGDEQFF
cdr3_nt: TGTGCCAGCAGCTTATTTACAGCCGGAGGCGATGAGCAGTTCTTC
j_call: TRBJ2-1
clone_size: .
v_call: TRBV11-3
d_call: .

cdr3_aa: CASSSGGAQDTQYF
cdr3_nt: TGTGCCAGCAGTAGCGGGGGGGCCCAAGATACGCAGTATTTT
j_call: TRBJ2-3
clone_size: .
v_call: TRBV6-5
d_call: TRBD2

cdr3_aa: CASSYSGGQHTEAFF
cdr3_nt: TGTGCCAGCAGTTACTCCGGCGGCCAGCACACTGAAGCTTTCTTT
j_call: TRBJ1-1
clone_size: .
v_call: TRBV6-5
d_call: .

cdr3_aa: CSVKFDRGTTTEAFF
cdr3_nt: TGCAGCGTCAAATTCGACAGAGGAACGACCACTGAAGCTTTTTTT
j_call: TRBJ1-1
clone_size: .
v_call: TRBV29-1
d_call: .

cdr3_aa: CASSPQFETQYF
cdr3_nt: TGTGCCAGCAGCCCCCAATTTGAGACCCAGTACTTC
j_call: TRBJ2-5
clone_size: .
v_call: TRBV11-2
d_call: .

cdr3_aa: CASSPRTGLNYGYTF
cdr3_nt: TGCGCCAGCAGCCCACGGACGGGACTGAACTATGGCTACACCTTC
j_call: TRBJ1-2
clone_size: once
v_call: TRBV4-1
d_call: .

cdr3_aa: CASRPTGDFGPGELFF
cdr3_nt: TGTGCCAGCAGGCCAACCGGGGACTTCGGGCCCGGGGAGCTGTTTTTT
j_call: TRBJ2-2
clone_size: .
v_call: TRBV7-8
d_call: .

cdr3_aa: CASSPSGGTEAFF
cdr3_nt: TGTGCCAGCAGCCCGTCAGGGGGCACTGAAGCTTTCTTT
j_call: TRBJ1-1
clone_size: few
v_call: TRBV3-1/TRBV3-2
d_call: TRBD1

cdr3_aa: CSVVAEGAGTDTQYF
cdr3_nt: TGCAGCGTTGTAGCTGAGGGGGCCGGCACAGATACGCAGTATTTT
j_call: TRBJ2-3
clone_size: .
v_call: TRBV29-1
d_call: TRBD1

cdr3_aa: CASRENGETQYF
cdr3_nt: TGCGCCAGCAGGGAGAACGGGGAGACCCAGTACTTC
j_call: TRBJ2-5
clone_size: .
v_call: TRBV10-2
d_call: .

cdr3_aa: CASSQLAGGGEQFF
cdr3_nt: TGTGCCAGCAGCCAACTAGCGGGGGGGGGTGAGCAGTTCTTC
j_call: TRBJ2-1
clone_size: .
v_call: TRBV6-6
d_call: TRBD2

cdr3_aa: CASSQDSSRQSVRSYF
cdr3_nt: TGTGCCAGCAGCCAAGATTCGTCTCGACAAAGTGTTCGGTCGTACTTC
j_call: TRBJ2-7
clone_size: .
v_call: TRBV3-1/TRBV3-2
d_call: .

cdr3_aa: CASSLAFGGSREKLFF
cdr3_nt: TGTGCCAGCAGTTTAGCTTTCGGAGGGAGCAGGGAAAAACTGTTTTTT
j_call: TRBJ1-4
clone_size: .
v_call: TRBV27
d_call: .

cdr3_aa: CASSLEPQGRSTEAFF
cdr3_nt: TGTGCCAGCAGCTTAGAGCCCCAGGGGCGAAGTACTGAAGCTTTCTTT
j_call: TRBJ1-1
clone_size: .
v_call: TRBV7-8
d_call: .

cdr3_aa: CASSQSGGSRYNEQFF
cdr3_nt: TGTGCCAGCAGCCAAAGTGGAGGCTCAAGATACAATGAGCAGTTCTTC
j_call: TRBJ2-1
clone_size: once
v_call: TRBV7-2
d_call: .

cdr3_aa: CASSVTGNTEAFF
cdr3_nt: TGTGCCAGCAGCGTGACAGGGAACACTGAAGCTTTCTTT
j_call: TRBJ1-1
clone_size: few
v_call: TRBV2
d_call: .

cdr3_aa: CASSQGRQGALNSPLHF
cdr3_nt: TGTGCCAGCAGCCAAGGGAGACAGGGGGCGTTAAATTCACCCCTCCACTTT
j_call: TRBJ1-6
clone_size: .
v_call: TRBV4-2
d_call: TRBD1

cdr3_aa: CASSLTSGGTISTDTQYF
cdr3_nt: TGTGCCAGCAGCTTGACTAGCGGGGGGACTATTAGCACAGATACGCAGTATTTT
j_call: TRBJ2-3
clone_size: few
v_call: TRBV7-9
d_call: TRBD2

cdr3_aa: CASSYSTGQGGSPLHF
cdr3_nt: TGTGCCAGCAGTTACTCGACGGGACAGGGGGGCTCACCCCTCCACTTT
j_call: TRBJ1-6
clone_size: .
v_call: TRBV6-5
d_call: TRBD1

cdr3_aa: CASSLGGGGGGNTQYF
cdr3_nt: TGCGCCAGCAGCTTGGGCGGCGGGGGGGGCGGAAATACGCAGTATTTT
j_call: TRBJ2-3
clone_size: .
v_call: TRBV5-1
d_call: TRBD2

cdr3_aa: CASRQGSGNEQFF
cdr3_nt: TGTGCCAGTAGACAGGGTTCGGGCAATGAGCAGTTCTTC
j_call: TRBJ2-1
clone_size: .
v_call: TRBV27
d_call: TRBD1

cdr3_aa: CASSLTSAGGTF
cdr3_nt: TGTGCCAGCAGCTTAACCTCGGCAGGGGGTACCTTC
j_call: TRBJ1-2
clone_size: .
v_call: TRBV7-9
d_call: TRBD1

cdr3_aa: CAISEGQGRTEAFF
cdr3_nt: TGTGCCATCAGTGAGGGACAGGGTAGGACTGAAGCTTTCTTT
j_call: TRBJ1-1
clone_size: .
v_call: TRBV10-3
d_call: TRBD1

cdr3_aa: CASSSYTDTQYF
cdr3_nt: TGTGCCAGTAGTTCCTACACAGATACGCAGTATTTT
j_call: TRBJ2-3
clone_size: .
v_call: TRBV19
d_call: .

cdr3_aa: CASSTSGREKLFF
cdr3_nt: TGTGCCAGCAGCACATCAGGGAGGGAAAAACTGTTTTTT
j_call: TRBJ1-4
clone_size: few
v_call: TRBV7-9
d_call: .

cdr3_aa: CASRPRGRGLPGNTIYF
cdr3_nt: TGTGCCAGCAGACCCCGGGGCAGGGGGCTTCCTGGAAACACCATATATTTT
j_call: TRBJ1-3
clone_size: .
v_call: TRBV7-8
d_call: TRBD1

cdr3_aa: CASSPSGGAYNEQFF
cdr3_nt: TGTGCCAGCAGTCCGAGCGGGGGGGCCTACAATGAGCAGTTCTTC
j_call: TRBJ2-1
clone_size: .
v_call: TRBV6-2/TRBV6-3
d_call: TRBD2

cdr3_aa: CASSQGGGAALGTQYF
cdr3_nt: TGTGCCAGCTCGCAGGGCGGGGGGGCCGCCCTAGGGACCCAGTACTTC
j_call: TRBJ2-5
clone_size: .
v_call: TRBV7-9
d_call: TRBD2

cdr3_aa: CASSLGEKNSPLHF
cdr3_nt: TGTGCCAGCAGCCTCGGGGAGAAAAATTCACCCCTCCACTTT
j_call: TRBJ1-6
clone_size: many
v_call: TRBV7-2
d_call: .

cdr3_aa: CARSLKALARDREAGEQFF
cdr3_nt: TGTGCCAGAAGCCTCAAGGCCTTGGCCCGGGACAGGGAGGCGGGTGAGCAGTTCTTC
j_call: TRBJ2-1
clone_size: .
v_call: TRBV5-3
d_call: TRBD1

cdr3_aa: CASRARQGGTDTQYF
cdr3_nt: TGTGCCAGCAGAGCCCGACAGGGCGGCACAGATACGCAGTATTTT
j_call: TRBJ2-3
clone_size: .
v_call: TRBV7-6
d_call: TRBD1

cdr3_aa: CASSLGAARSYEQYF
cdr3_nt: TGCGCCAGCAGCTTGGGGGCTGCCCGCTCCTACGAGCAGTACTTC
j_call: TRBJ2-7
clone_size: .
v_call: TRBV5-1
d_call: .

cdr3_aa: CASSSRSRGTTDTQYF
cdr3_nt: TGTGCCAGCAGCTCCCGCTCGCGGGGGACCACAGATACGCAGTATTTT
j_call: TRBJ2-3
clone_size: .
v_call: TRBV7-2
d_call: TRBD2

cdr3_aa: CSGRDRGSYNEQFF
cdr3_nt: TGCAGCGGCCGGGACAGGGGCTCCTACAATGAGCAGTTCTTC
j_call: TRBJ2-1
clone_size: .
v_call: TRBV29-1
d_call: TRBD1

cdr3_aa: CASSQSGASYNEQFF
cdr3_nt: TGTGCCAGCTCACAAAGCGGGGCCTCATACAATGAGCAGTTCTTC
j_call: TRBJ2-1
clone_size: .
v_call: TRBV18
d_call: TRBD2

cdr3_aa: CATTSTDTQYF
cdr3_nt: TGTGCCACAACTAGCACAGATACGCAGTATTTT
j_call: TRBJ2-3
clone_size: .
v_call: TRBV10-3
d_call: .

cdr3_aa: CSVSQPGVGNTEAFF
cdr3_nt: TGCAGCGTGAGCCAGCCGGGGGTGGGGAACACTGAAGCTTTCTTT
j_call: TRBJ1-1
clone_size: .
v_call: TRBV29-1
d_call: .

cdr3_aa: CASCRGPLSYEQYF
cdr3_nt: TGTGCCAGCTGCAGGGGGCCCCTCTCCTACGAGCAGTACTTC
j_call: TRBJ2-7
clone_size: .
v_call: TRBV11-3
d_call: TRBD1

cdr3_aa: CASSEALRNRTAAKNIQYF
cdr3_nt: TGTGCCAGCAGTGAAGCGTTGCGGAATAGAACGGCAGCCAAAAACATTCAGTACTTC
j_call: TRBJ2-4
clone_size: .
v_call: TRBV6-1
d_call: .

cdr3_aa: CASSQDFGSSYNSPLHF
cdr3_nt: TGCGCCAGCAGCCAAGATTTCGGGAGCTCCTATAATTCACCCCTCCACTTT
j_call: TRBJ1-6
clone_size: .
v_call: TRBV4-1
d_call: .

cdr3_aa: CASSGGGALNTQYF
cdr3_nt: TGTGCCAGCAGCGGCGGGGGGGCTCTAAATACGCAGTATTTT
j_call: TRBJ2-3
clone_size: .
v_call: TRBV7-8
d_call: TRBD2

cdr3_aa: CASSADRGAVYSNQPQHF
cdr3_nt: TGTGCCAGCAGTGCCGACAGGGGTGCGGTATATAGCAATCAGCCCCAGCATTTT
j_call: TRBJ1-5
clone_size: .
v_call: TRBV6-1
d_call: TRBD1

cdr3_aa: CASSRGVNEKLFF
cdr3_nt: TGTGCCAGCAGCAGGGGCGTAAATGAAAAACTGTTTTTT
j_call: TRBJ1-4
clone_size: .
v_call: TRBV27
d_call: .

cdr3_aa: CASSLPSGGALRTDTQYF
cdr3_nt: TGTGCCAGCAGCTTACCTAGCGGGGGGGCCCTCCGCACAGATACGCAGTATTTT
j_call: TRBJ2-3
clone_size: .
v_call: TRBV7-9
d_call: TRBD2

cdr3_aa: CSASGATSDTYEQYF
cdr3_nt: TGCAGTGCTAGTGGGGCCACTAGCGACACCTACGAGCAGTACTTC
j_call: TRBJ2-7
clone_size: .
v_call: TRBV20-1
d_call: TRBD2

cdr3_aa: CASSADSFATNEKLFF
cdr3_nt: TGTGCCAGCAGTGCCGACAGTTTTGCAACTAATGAAAAACTGTTTTTT
j_call: TRBJ1-4
clone_size: .
v_call: TRBV7-8
d_call: .

cdr3_aa: CAAHRGQDSPLHF
cdr3_nt: TGTGCCGCTCACAGGGGGCAGGATTCACCCCTCCACTTT
j_call: TRBJ1-6
clone_size: few
v_call: TRBV2
d_call: TRBD1

cdr3_aa: CSARVDGAF
cdr3_nt: TGCAGTGCTAGAGTCGACGGGGCCTTC
j_call: TRBJ1-2
clone_size: .
v_call: TRBV20-1
d_call: .

cdr3_aa: CASRVTGSEKLFF
cdr3_nt: TGTGCCAGCAGGGTGACAGGGTCGGAAAAACTGTTTTTT
j_call: TRBJ1-4
clone_size: .
v_call: TRBV2
d_call: TRBD1

cdr3_aa: CASSVSAGQAANEKLFF
cdr3_nt: TGTGCCAGCAGCGTATCGGCAGGGCAGGCAGCTAATGAAAAACTGTTTTTT
j_call: TRBJ1-4
clone_size: .
v_call: TRBV9
d_call: .

cdr3_aa: CASSQDPQTLETQYF
cdr3_nt: TGTGCCAGCAGCCAAGATCCACAGACCTTAGAGACCCAGTACTTC
j_call: TRBJ2-5
clone_size: once
v_call: TRBV3-1/TRBV3-2
d_call: .

cdr3_aa: CASRTGSANEKLFF
cdr3_nt: TGTGCCAGCAGGACAGGGTCCGCTAATGAAAAACTGTTTTTT
j_call: TRBJ1-4
clone_size: .
v_call: TRBV6-5
d_call: TRBD1